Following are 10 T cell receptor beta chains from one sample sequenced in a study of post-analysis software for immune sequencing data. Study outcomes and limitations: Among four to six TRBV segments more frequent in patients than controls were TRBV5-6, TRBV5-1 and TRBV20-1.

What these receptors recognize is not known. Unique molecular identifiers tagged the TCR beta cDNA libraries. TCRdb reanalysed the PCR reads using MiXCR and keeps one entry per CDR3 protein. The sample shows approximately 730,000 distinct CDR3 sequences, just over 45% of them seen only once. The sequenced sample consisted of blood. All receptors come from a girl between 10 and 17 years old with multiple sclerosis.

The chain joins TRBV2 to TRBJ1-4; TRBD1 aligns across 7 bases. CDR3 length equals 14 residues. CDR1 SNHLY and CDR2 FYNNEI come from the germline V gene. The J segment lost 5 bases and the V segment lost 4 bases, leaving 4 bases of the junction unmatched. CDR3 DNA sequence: TGTGCCAGCAGTGGGGGGACAGCGAATGAAAAACTGTTTTTT. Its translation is CASSGGTANEKLFF.

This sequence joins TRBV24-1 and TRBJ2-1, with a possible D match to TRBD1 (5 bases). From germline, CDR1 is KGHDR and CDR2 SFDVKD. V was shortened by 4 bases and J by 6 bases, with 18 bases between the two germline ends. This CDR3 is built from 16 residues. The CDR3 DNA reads TGTGCCACCAGTGACCTTGACAGTCCACAAACCAATGAGCAGTTCTTC. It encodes CATSDLDSPQTNEQFF.

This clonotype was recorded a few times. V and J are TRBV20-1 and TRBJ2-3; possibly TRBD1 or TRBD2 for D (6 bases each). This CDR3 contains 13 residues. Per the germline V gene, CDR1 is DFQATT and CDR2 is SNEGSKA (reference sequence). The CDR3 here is CTVEGRRGDTQYF. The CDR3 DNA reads TGCACGGTGGAGGGGAGGAGGGGGGATACGCAGTATTTT.

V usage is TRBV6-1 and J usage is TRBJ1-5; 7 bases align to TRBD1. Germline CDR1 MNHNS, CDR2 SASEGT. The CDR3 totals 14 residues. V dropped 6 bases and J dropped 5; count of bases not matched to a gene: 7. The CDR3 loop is CASSSQGVDQPQHF. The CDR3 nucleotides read TGTGCCAGCAGCTCCCAGGGGGTGGATCAGCCCCAGCATTTT.

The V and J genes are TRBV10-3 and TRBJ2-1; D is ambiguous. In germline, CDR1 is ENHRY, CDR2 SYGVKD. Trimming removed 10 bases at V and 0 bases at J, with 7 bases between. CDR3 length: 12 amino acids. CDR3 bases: TGTGCCACCGGTGGCTCCTACAATGAGCAGTTCTTC. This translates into CATGGSYNEQFF.

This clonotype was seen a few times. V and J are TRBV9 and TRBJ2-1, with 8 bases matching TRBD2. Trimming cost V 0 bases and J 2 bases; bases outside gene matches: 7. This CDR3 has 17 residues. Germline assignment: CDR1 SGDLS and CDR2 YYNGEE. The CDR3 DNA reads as TGTGCCAGCAGCGTAGGTGGCGGGAGGTCCACCTACAATGAGCAGTTCTTC. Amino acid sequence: CASSVGGGRSTYNEQFF.

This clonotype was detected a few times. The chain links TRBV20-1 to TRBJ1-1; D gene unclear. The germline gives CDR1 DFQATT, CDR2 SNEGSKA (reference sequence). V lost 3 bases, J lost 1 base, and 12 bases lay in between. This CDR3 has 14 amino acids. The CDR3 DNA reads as TGCAGTGCTAGTTTGGGCAGGTCGAACACTGAAGCTTTCTTT. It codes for CSASLGRSNTEAFF.

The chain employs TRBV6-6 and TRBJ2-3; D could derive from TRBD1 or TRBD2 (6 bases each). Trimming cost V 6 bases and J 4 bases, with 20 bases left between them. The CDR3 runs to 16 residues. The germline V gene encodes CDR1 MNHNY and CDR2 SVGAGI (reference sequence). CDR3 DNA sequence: TGTGCCAGCAGCTTGGTGGGGGGCCGCGTGGCAGATACGCAGTATTTT. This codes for CASSLVGGRVADTQYF.

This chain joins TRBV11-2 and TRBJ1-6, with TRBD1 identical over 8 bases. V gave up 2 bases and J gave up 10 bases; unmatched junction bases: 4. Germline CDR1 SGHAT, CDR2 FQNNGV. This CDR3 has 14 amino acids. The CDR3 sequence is CASSLTGGRSPLHF. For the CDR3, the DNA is TGTGCCAGCAGCTTAACAGGGGGTCGATCACCCCTCCACTTT.

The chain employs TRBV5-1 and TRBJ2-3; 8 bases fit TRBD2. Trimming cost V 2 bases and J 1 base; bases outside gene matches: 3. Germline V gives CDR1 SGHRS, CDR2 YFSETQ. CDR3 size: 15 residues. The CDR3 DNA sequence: TGCGCCAGCAGCTTAGCGGGAGTTCGCACAGATACGCAGTATTTT. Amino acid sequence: CASSLAGVRTDTQYF.